A single T cell receptor beta chain is shown here with its context. What antigen it recognizes has not been identified. No base qualities exist here, and no much larger clone lies one base off it. V loses 11 bases, J loses 1 base, and the germline ends lie 17 bases apart. Inclusive of the bounding cysteine and phenylalanine, the CDR3 is 15 residues long. The read is trimmed to its CDR3 DNA, 45 bases read in frame from base 1. Sequences SEHNR (CDR1) and FQNEAQ (CDR2) are obtained from the germline V gene (reference sequence). These data come from a study of T cell repertoires in cytomegalovirus infection (dated by TCRdb to about 2019). General notes on the study: Because public TCR beta signatures pointed to carriage of CMV infection together with the matching HLA type, the HLA type of each donor mattered for the analysis.

What the authors observed across the whole study: In the ex vivo response, HLA-C-restricted CMV-specific TCR beta clonotypes were dominant, and in two of eight donors the single most frequent clonotype came from this HLA-C-restricted group. In both this cohort and an independent roughly 330-donor cohort, the cumulative frequency of public TCR beta family members distinguished carriers of CMV infection plus the relevant HLA type.

The sequencing machine was an Illumina HiSeq 1500. The public reads were reanalyzed by TCRdb: fastp trimming at Q25, MiXCR alignment, in-frame beta chains only. Each record represents a unique CDR3 protein, reported with the most common genes and DNA among its rows. Across this sample there are some 350,000 distinct CDR3 sequences, with 15% to 20% seen only once. The ten largest account for approximately 10% of the sample. The V and J genes are TRBV7-9 and TRBJ2-2, with the D gene call left open. Sequencing was done on a sample of PBMCs. This sequence originates from a human donor in good health (CMV status not recorded). Some clones in this sample may be carry-over from other donors' samples. The CDR3 region reads CAGRQASVNTGELFF. The nucleotide sequence reads as follows: TGTGCCGGCCGTCAGGCGTCCGTGAACACCGGGGAGCTGTTTTTT.